This TCR beta chain is drawn from a study of T cell responses to AZD1222 COVID-19 vaccine. Only in-frame clones appear in the TCRdb table, and some are missing; sequencing was by immunoSEQ multiplex PCR. The sample contains 100,000 to 120,000 clones, around 90% of which appear only once. Germline CDR1 and CDR2: SGHVS and FQNEAQ. Between the trimmed V and J ends, which lost 3 bases and 5 bases, there was a span of 22 bases. CDR3 length: 17 residues. The clonotype comes from an adult who received the AZD1222 COVID-19 vaccine. The chain uses TRBV7-8 and TRBJ1-1; weak D call: TRBD1 (6 bases). The sample was peripheral blood, taken 28 days after the second AZD1222 dose. The CDR3 DNA reads as TGTGCCAGCAGCTTTACCCCCACCAGGGCAGGGGTAACTGAAGCTTTCTTT. It yields the protein CASSFTPTRAGVTEAFF. The full variable domain, rest sourced from reference TRBV7-8 and TRBJ1-1, is GAGVSQSPRYKVAKRGQDVALRCDPISGHVSLFWYQQALGQGPEFLTYFQNEAQLDKSGLPSDRFFAERPEGSVSTLKIQRTQQEDSAVYLCASSFTPTRAGVTEAFFGQGTRLTVV.